Listed below are T cell receptor beta chains from one sample, sequenced in a study of blood T cell repertoires in COVID-19. The data were produced by immunoSEQ multiplex PCR, yet TCRdb's version contains in-frame clones alone and is incomplete. This sample has 200,000 to 300,000 clones, with 70% to 90% found just once. Input material: peripheral blood. The receptor set was obtained from a man aged 30 to 39 with active or convalescent COVID-19. CDR3s include the opening cysteine and the closing phenylalanine or tryptophan. Fields, in order: V gene, J gene, clone size, D gene, CDR3 protein, CDR3 DNA. The D gene is left open where the match is weak. A row's size may be missing; if present it is once, few, many or a size class.

TRBV3-1/TRBV3-2	TRBJ2-3	-	-	CASTPFWENTDTQYF	TGTGCCAGCACCCCCTTTTGGGAGAACACAGATACGCAGTATTTT
TRBV12-5	TRBJ1-2	once	-	CASGFPGELDYGYTF	TGTGCTAGTGGTTTCCCGGGAGAGCTGGACTATGGCTACACCTTC
TRBV6-4	TRBJ2-1	-	TRBD2	CASSPQPGGGNEQFF	TGTGCCAGCAGCCCCCAGCCGGGCGGGGGCAATGAGCAGTTCTTC
TRBV6-5	TRBJ1-2	-	-	CASTIVQANYGYTF	TGTGCCAGCACAATAGTCCAAGCTAACTATGGCTACACCTTC
TRBV18	TRBJ1-2	-	-	CASSPPGGGRVHGYTF	TGTGCCAGCTCACCACCGGGTGGAGGACGGGTCCACGGCTACACCTTC
TRBV5-4	TRBJ2-7	-	TRBD2	CASSPERGASGEQYF	TGTGCCAGCAGCCCTGAGCGGGGGGCCTCGGGGGAACAGTACTTC
TRBV11-1	TRBJ1-1	-	TRBD1	CASSAGTVSTEAFF	TGTGCCAGCAGCGCAGGGACAGTATCCACTGAAGCTTTCTTT
TRBV27	TRBJ1-6	-	-	CARSRVAYNSPLHF	TGTGCCAGGTCCAGGGTAGCCTATAATTCACCCCTCCACTTT
TRBV9	TRBJ1-1	-	TRBD1	CASSVTRSRDRATRTEAFF	TGTGCCAGCAGCGTAACCCGTTCTCGGGACAGGGCAACAAGGACTGAAGCTTTCTTT
TRBV27	TRBJ2-2	-	TRBD2	CASTIRYSGGTDGELFF	TGTGCCAGCACCATACGATATAGCGGGGGGACCGACGGGGAGCTGTTTTTT
TRBV4-1	TRBJ1-1	once	-	CASSQEADTEAFF	TGCGCCAGCAGCCAAGAGGCGGACACTGAAGCTTTCTTT
TRBV19	TRBJ2-7	-	-	CASSIAKTYEQYF	TGTGCCAGTAGTATAGCCAAAACCTACGAGCAGTACTTC
TRBV29-1	TRBJ1-1	-	-	CSVLQDVFTEAFF	TGCAGCGTTCTCCAGGATGTCTTCACTGAAGCTTTCTTT
TRBV6-5	TRBJ1-3	few	-	CATQTQGSGNTIYF	TGTGCCACCCAAACCCAGGGATCCGGAAACACCATATATTTT
TRBV2	TRBJ1-4	-	TRBD1	CASRQQGLDEKLFF	TGTGCCAGCAGACAACAGGGGCTTGATGAAAAACTGTTTTTT
TRBV4-3	TRBJ1-4	-	TRBD1	CASSQVDRGNEKLFF	TGCGCCAGCAGCCAAGTGGACAGGGGGAATGAAAAACTGTTTTTT
TRBV19	TRBJ1-1	-	-	CASSGGGTDTEAFF	TGTGCCAGTAGTGGGGGGGGAACGGACACTGAAGCTTTCTTT
TRBV4-2	TRBJ2-2	few	TRBD2	CASSQVTAGATTGELFF	TGTGCCAGCAGCCAAGTAACAGCGGGGGCTACTACCGGGGAGCTGTTTTTT
TRBV18	TRBJ1-4	-	TRBD1	CASSLGQSNEKLFF	TGTGCCAGCTCACTGGGACAGAGTAATGAAAAACTGTTTTTT
TRBV9	TRBJ1-5	-	TRBD1	CASSVGTGVGDQPQHF	TGTGCCAGCAGCGTCGGGACAGGGGTTGGAGATCAGCCCCAGCATTTT
TRBV13	TRBJ2-3	-	TRBD2	CASSLGTSGLTDTQYF	TGTGCCAGCAGCTTGGGGACTAGCGGGCTCACAGATACGCAGTATTTT
TRBV20-1	TRBJ1-2	-	TRBD1	CSASTPFGTASNYGYTF	TGCAGTGCTAGTACCCCTTTCGGGACAGCTAGTAACTATGGCTACACCTTC
TRBV3-1/TRBV3-2	TRBJ1-2	once	TRBD1	CASSETGGQGGYGYTF	TGTGCCAGCAGCGAAACTGGGGGACAGGGGGGATATGGCTACACCTTC
TRBV5-1	TRBJ1-6	-	-	CASSLGFRESSYNSPLHF	TGCGCCAGCAGCTTGGGGTTCAGGGAAAGCTCCTATAATTCACCCCTCCACTTT
TRBV4-2	TRBJ2-1	-	-	CASSQALGPYNEQFF	TGTGCCAGCAGCCAAGCCCTGGGCCCCTACAATGAGCAGTTCTTC
TRBV11-3	TRBJ1-6	once	-	CASSQEVNSPLHF	TGTGCCAGCAGCCAGGAGGTAAATTCACCCCTCCACTTT
TRBV25-1	TRBJ1-1	-	-	CASREDGREGAFF	TGTGCCAGCAGGGAGGACGGGAGGGAGGGAGCTTTCTTT
TRBV4-2	TRBJ2-5	-	TRBD1	CASSQQTGERETQYF	TGTGCCAGCAGCCAACAAACAGGGGAGCGCGAGACCCAGTACTTC
TRBV18	TRBJ1-1	-	-	CASSTGWGNTEAFF	TGTGCCAGCTCAACAGGGTGGGGGAACACTGAAGCTTTCTTT
TRBV29-1	TRBJ1-2	once	TRBD1	CSFRRGQGGLSSGYTF	TGCAGCTTCCGTAGGGGACAGGGGGGTTTGAGTAGCGGCTACACCTTC
TRBV9	TRBJ2-1	-	TRBD2	CASSASGGYYNEQFF	TGTGCCAGCAGCGCTAGCGGGGGCTACTACAATGAGCAGTTCTTC